These 7 T cell receptor beta chains were all obtained from the same sample, sequenced in a study of Graves' ophthalmopathy and Graves' hyperthyroidism. Investigators amplified TCR beta CDR3 regions from RNA transcripts. The authors performed first-round RT-PCR with HTBI primers and then a second-round multiplex PCR. In TCRdb, the multiplex PCR reads were re-called with MiXCR into one record per CDR3 protein. The sample gives 360,000 or so distinct CDR3 sequences, around 18% of which show up once; about 1.4% is in the top ten. Sequenced: peripheral blood. Receptor source: a woman between 18 and 29 years old with Graves' ophthalmopathy.

This clonotype was seen many times. The chain combines TRBV27 with TRBJ2-6, with unresolved D. The CDR3 runs 15 residues. CDR1 is MNHEY, CDR2 SMNVEV, per germline (reference sequence). Trimming pared 6 bases from V and 4 bases from J, leaving 13 bases between. The CDR3 DNA reads TGTGCCAGCAGCCCGATAGGTCCAGGGGCCAACGTCCTGACTTTC. The encoded protein is CASSPIGPGANVLTF.

The CDR3 loop is CSASWGDGQPQHF. In DNA, the CDR3 is TGCAGCGCTAGTTGGGGGGACGGACAGCCCCAGCATTTT. V gene TRBV29-1 combines with J gene TRBJ1-5; the D gene is possibly TRBD1 (5 bases). Germline V gene data show CDR1 as SQVTM and CDR2 as ANQGSEA. There are 13 residues in the CDR3. V was pared by 7 bases and J by 7 bases, with 17 bases between.

This clonotype was seen a few times. The CDR3 DNA sequence: TGTGCCAGCAGCCACAGGGGGACCAACTATGGCTACACCTTC. Its protein is CASSHRGTNYGYTF. The rearrangement uses TRBV3-1 and TRBJ1-2, with TRBD1 identical over 7 bases. This CDR3 has 14 amino acids. Germline trimming cut 3 bases from V and 2 bases from J; bases unmatched to any gene: 3. CDR1 and CDR2 (germline): LGHDT, YNNKEL (reference sequence).

A few counts support this clonotype. The V call is TRBV3-1, the J call TRBJ1-2, with 9 bases matching TRBD1. CDR1 is LGHDT, CDR2 YNNKEL, per germline (reference sequence). CDR3 length: 18 amino acids. V lost 3 bases, J lost 2 bases, and 13 bases stayed unmatched. CDR3 DNA sequence: TGTGCCAGCAGCCATTGGACAGGGGCCCGCTTAACCAACTATGGCTACACCTTC. Amino acids: CASSHWTGARLTNYGYTF.

V gene TRBV6-1 combines with J gene TRBJ1-2, with 7 nucleotides matching TRBD1. The CDR3 length is 14 residues. The germline V gene has CDR1 MNHNS and CDR2 SASEGT. Unmatched junction bases numbered 4, after V lost 2 bases and J lost 4 bases. The CDR3 loop is CASSEWTGGYGYTF. The CDR3 bases are TGTGCCAGCAGTGAATGGACAGGTGGCTATGGCTACACCTTC.

This clonotype was seen repeatedly, ten times or more. The chain combines TRBV6-5 with TRBJ1-6; D remains unclear. The CDR3 has 15 residues. Germline V gene sequence: CDR1 MNHEY, CDR2 SVGAGI. Trimming cost V 0 bases and J 3 bases, with 6 bases left between them. CDR3 region: CASSYSGVYNSPLHF. Here the CDR3 DNA reads TGTGCCAGCAGTTACTCGGGAGTCTATAATTCACCCCTCCACTTT.

This clonotype was observed at least ten times. The chain uses TRBV5-6 and TRBJ2-2, with D perhaps matching TRBD1 or TRBD2 (5 bases each). The ends were cut back, 7 bases at V and 1 base at J, with 23 bases in the middle. The germline V gene encodes CDR1 SGHDT and CDR2 YYEEEE. This CDR3 is built from 18 residues. CDR3 nucleotides: TGTGCCAGCCAAATATCCGGGACGGCAAGATTGAACACCGGGGAGCTGTTTTTT. Translation gives CASQISGTARLNTGELFF.